This TCR beta chain was sequenced during a study of blood T cell repertoires in COVID-19. CDR1 is MNHNY and CDR2 is SVGAGI in the germline V gene (reference sequence). With V trimmed by 11 bases and J by 6 bases, 17 bases remained unmatched. CDR3 length: 16 residues. Authors' data handling: Amplification of reference gene primers was used by the study to estimate nucleated cell counts. The table came from immunoSEQ multiplex PCR; TCRdb's copy has only in-frame clones and leaves some out. V, J and clone size reflect that table, while D and trimming were determined from the DNA. The sample holds a few hundred thousand clones, about 89% seen once.

The source of this sequence is a woman in her 50s who had recovered from COVID-19. The V gene is TRBV6-6, the J gene TRBJ2-2; TRBD2 matches 8 bases. The material sequenced was peripheral blood. The CDR3: CAGGRMVAGMAGELFF. The CDR3 DNA sequence: TGTGCCGGGGGCAGGATGGTAGCGGGAATGGCCGGGGAGCTGTTTTTT.